The TCR beta chain under discussion was sequenced for a study of T cells in Graves' hyperthyroidism and ophthalmopathy. Orbital computed tomography and thyroid ultrasound, together with serum TRAb and thyroxine and clinical symptoms, were used for diagnoses. Germline CDR1 reads ENHRY; CDR2 reads SYGVKD. The CDR3 is made up of 16 amino acids. There are a few counts of this clonotype. A read error may produce the germline difference seen at one junction end. What was amplified from RNA transcripts were TCR beta CDR3 regions. Primed by the HTBI set, a first-round RT-PCR was run on the TCR CDR3. MiXCR, run by TCRdb on the multiplex PCR reads, gives a single entry per CDR3 protein. The sample has fewer than 650,000 distinct CDR3 sequences; around 14% are singletons.

This TCR came from a woman aged 25 to 39 with Graves' hyperthyroidism that later progressed to Graves' ophthalmopathy. V is TRBV10-3 and J is TRBJ1-4, with 7 positions matching TRBD1. The sample consisted of blood. CDR3 sequence reads: CAIGDFGAGGNEKLFF. The CDR3 DNA follows: TGTGCCATCGGTGACTTTGGGGCAGGGGGGAATGAAAAACTGTTTTTT.